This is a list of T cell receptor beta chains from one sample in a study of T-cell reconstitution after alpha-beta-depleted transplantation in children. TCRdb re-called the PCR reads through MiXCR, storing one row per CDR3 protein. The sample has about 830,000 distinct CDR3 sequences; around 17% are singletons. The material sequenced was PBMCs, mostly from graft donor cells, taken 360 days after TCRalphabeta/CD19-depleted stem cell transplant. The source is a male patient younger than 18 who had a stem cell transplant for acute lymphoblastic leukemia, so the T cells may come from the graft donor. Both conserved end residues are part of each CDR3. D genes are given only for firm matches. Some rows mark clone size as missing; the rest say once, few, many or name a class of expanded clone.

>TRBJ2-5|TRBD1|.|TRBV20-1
CSARRGFQETQYF
TGCAGTGCCCGCAGGGGGTTCCAAGAGACCCAGTACTTC
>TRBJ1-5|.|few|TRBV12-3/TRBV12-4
CASSHREGGQPQHF
TGTGCCAGCAGTCACCGGGAGGGTGGGCAGCCCCAGCATTTT
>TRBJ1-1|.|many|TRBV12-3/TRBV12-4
CASSLLKWTEAFF
TGTGCCAGCAGTTTATTGAAGTGGACTGAAGCTTTCTTT
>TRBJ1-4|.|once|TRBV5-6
CASSLSGVINEKLFF
TGTGCCAGCAGCTTGTCCGGGGTCATAAATGAAAAACTGTTTTTT
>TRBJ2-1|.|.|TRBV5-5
CASSWAGIRDVGWNEQFF
TGTGCCAGCAGCTGGGCTGGGATCCGGGACGTGGGATGGAATGAGCAGTTCTTC
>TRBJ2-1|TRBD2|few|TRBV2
CASSELAGGPGNEQFF
TGTGCCAGCAGTGAACTAGCGGGAGGGCCGGGGAATGAGCAGTTCTTC
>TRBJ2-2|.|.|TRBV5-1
CASSSLRITGELFF
TGCGCCAGCAGCTCCCTCAGGATCACGGGGGAGCTGTTTTTT
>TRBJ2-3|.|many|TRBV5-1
CASSLGEGRSTQYF
TGCGCCAGCAGCTTGGGTGAGGGCCGTAGTACGCAGTATTTT
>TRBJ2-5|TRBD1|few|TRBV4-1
CASSHRTGVEETQYF
TGCGCCAGCAGCCACAGAACAGGGGTAGAAGAGACCCAGTACTTC
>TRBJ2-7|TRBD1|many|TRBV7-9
CASYSLPGQKGDEQYF
TGTGCCAGCTACTCACTGCCGGGACAGAAAGGGGACGAGCAGTACTTC
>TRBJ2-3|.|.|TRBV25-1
CASRAGFRNTQYF
TGTGCCAGCAGGGCTGGGTTTCGAAATACGCAGTATTTT
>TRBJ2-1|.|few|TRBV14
CASSHSGPRYNEQFF
TGTGCCAGCAGCCACTCGGGACCCCGTTACAATGAGCAGTTCTTC
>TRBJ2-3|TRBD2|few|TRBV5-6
CASSLMTSGRAWEKDTQYF
TGTGCCAGCAGCTTGATGACTAGCGGGAGGGCCTGGGAGAAAGATACGCAGTATTTT
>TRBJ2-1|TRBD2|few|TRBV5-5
CASSFSPGTRGDNEQFF
TGTGCCAGCAGCTTTTCCCCCGGGACTAGGGGGGACAATGAGCAGTTCTTC
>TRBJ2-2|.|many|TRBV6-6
CASSYAVGELFF
TGTGCCAGCAGTTACGCGGTGGGGGAGCTGTTTTTT
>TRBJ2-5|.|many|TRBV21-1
CASSKSKWGGSRQETQYF
TGTGCCAGCAGCAAGAGCAAGTGGGGGGGCAGTCGGCAAGAGACCCAGTACTTC
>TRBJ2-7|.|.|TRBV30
CAWSEYEQYF
TGTGCCTGGAGTGAGTACGAGCAGTACTTC
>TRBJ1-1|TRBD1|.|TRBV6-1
CASSLTGMVTEAFF
TGTGCCAGCAGCTTGACAGGGATGGTCACTGAAGCTTTCTTT
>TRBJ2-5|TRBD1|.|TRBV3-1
CASSFRTGLEETQYF
TGTGCCAGCAGCTTCCGGACAGGATTGGAGGAGACCCAGTACTTC
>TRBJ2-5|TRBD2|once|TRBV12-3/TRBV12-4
CASTLLGSGVQETQYF
TGTGCCAGCACCCTTTTGGGTAGCGGGGTACAAGAGACCCAGTACTTC
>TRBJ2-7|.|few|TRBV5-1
CASSLGTQLPYEQYF
TGCGCCAGCAGCTTGGGGACTCAGCTGCCTTACGAGCAGTACTTC
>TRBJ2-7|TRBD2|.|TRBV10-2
CASSESTSGPYEQYF
TGCGCCAGCAGTGAGTCTACTAGCGGACCCTACGAGCAGTACTTC
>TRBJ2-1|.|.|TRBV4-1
CASSQPRETNEQFF
TGCGCCAGCAGCCAACCCAGGGAGACCAATGAGCAGTTCTTC
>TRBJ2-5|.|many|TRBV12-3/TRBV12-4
CASNFRGEFQETQYF
TGTGCCAGCAATTTCAGAGGGGAATTTCAAGAGACCCAGTACTTC
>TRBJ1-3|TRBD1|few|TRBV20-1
CSASRTGGGNTIYF
TGCAGTGCTTCGCGGACAGGGGGCGGAAACACCATATATTTT
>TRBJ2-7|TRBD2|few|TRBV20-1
CSATGLAGYEQYF
TGCAGTGCTACTGGACTAGCGGGGTACGAGCAGTACTTC
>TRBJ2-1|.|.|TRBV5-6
CASSLEQGFSYNEQFF
TGTGCCAGCAGCTTGGAACAGGGTTTTTCCTACAATGAGCAGTTCTTC
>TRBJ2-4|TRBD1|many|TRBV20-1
CSARKDRETKNIQYF
TGCAGTGCTAGAAAGGACAGGGAAACCAAAAACATTCAGTACTTC
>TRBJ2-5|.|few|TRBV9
CASSVGTLETQYF
TGTGCCAGCAGCGTTGGGACCCTGGAGACCCAGTACTTC
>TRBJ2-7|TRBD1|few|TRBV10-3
CATTDRDRAYEQYF
TGTGCCACCACTGACCGGGACAGGGCCTACGAGCAGTACTTC
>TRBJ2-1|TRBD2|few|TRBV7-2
CASSLSGRIAYNEQFF
TGTGCCAGCAGCTTAAGCGGGAGGATTGCCTACAATGAGCAGTTCTTC
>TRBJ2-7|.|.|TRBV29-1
CSVEVDTQTLYEQYF
TGCAGCGTTGAAGTAGACACGCAGACCCTCTACGAGCAGTACTTC
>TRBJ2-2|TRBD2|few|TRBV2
CASSDQAGTSGRRNTGELFF
TGTGCCAGCAGTGATCAGGCGGGCACTAGCGGGAGGCGGAACACCGGGGAGCTGTTTTTT
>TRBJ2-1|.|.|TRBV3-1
CASSQPEGLDYNEQFF
TGTGCCAGCAGCCAACCCGAGGGACTTGACTACAATGAGCAGTTCTTC
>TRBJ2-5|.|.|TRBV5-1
CASSLMTLEETQYF
TGCGCCAGCAGCTTGATGACGCTAGAAGAGACCCAGTACTTC
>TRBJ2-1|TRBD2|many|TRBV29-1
CSVVGLASYNEQFF
TGCAGCGTTGTGGGACTAGCGTCCTACAATGAGCAGTTCTTC
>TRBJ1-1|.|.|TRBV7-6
CASSLRGRANTEAFF
TGTGCCAGCAGCTTACGGGGGCGGGCGAACACTGAAGCTTTCTTT
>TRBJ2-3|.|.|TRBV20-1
CSASKTSSWTTDTQYF
TGCAGTGCTAGTAAGACTAGTTCGTGGACCACAGATACGCAGTATTTT
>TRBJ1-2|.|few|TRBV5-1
CASSLVAVNYGYTF
TGCGCCAGCAGCTTGGTCGCGGTTAACTATGGCTACACCTTC
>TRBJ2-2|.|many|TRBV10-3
CAISPSMAVPGELFF
TGTGCCATCAGTCCTTCAATGGCGGTCCCCGGGGAGCTGTTTTTT
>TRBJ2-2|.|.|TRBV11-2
CASSLWRENTGELFF
TGTGCCAGCAGCTTATGGCGGGAGAACACCGGGGAGCTGTTTTTT
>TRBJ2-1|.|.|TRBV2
CASSEAGRAYRNNEQFF
TGTGCCAGCAGTGAAGCTGGCCGAGCATATCGTAACAATGAGCAGTTCTTC
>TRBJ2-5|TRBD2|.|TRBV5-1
CASSPWASGRAVETQYF
TGCGCCAGCAGCCCATGGGCTAGCGGGAGGGCCGTGGAGACCCAGTACTTC
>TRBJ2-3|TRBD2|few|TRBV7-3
CASSPTSGSVYF
TGTGCCAGCAGCCCTACTAGCGGGAGCGTGTATTTT
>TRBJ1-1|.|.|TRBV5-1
CASSLADSLNTEAFF
TGCGCCAGCAGCTTGGCCGACAGCCTGAACACTGAAGCTTTCTTT
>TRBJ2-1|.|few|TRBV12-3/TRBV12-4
CASRGLARKFF
TGTGCCAGCCGGGGCCTAGCGAGAAAGTTCTTC
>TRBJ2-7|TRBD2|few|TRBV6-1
CASSKAGGYEQYF
TGTGCCAGCAGTAAAGCGGGGGGCTACGAGCAGTACTTC
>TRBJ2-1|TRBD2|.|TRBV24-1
CATSDGLAGVGNEQFF
TGTGCCACCAGTGACGGACTAGCGGGAGTGGGCAATGAGCAGTTCTTC
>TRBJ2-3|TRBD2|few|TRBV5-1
CASSLLAQSTDTQYF
TGCGCCAGCAGCTTACTAGCGCAGAGCACAGATACGCAGTATTTT
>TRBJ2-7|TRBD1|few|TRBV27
CASSFQRGQGSYEQYF
TGTGCCAGCAGTTTTCAGCGGGGACAGGGGTCTTACGAGCAGTACTTC
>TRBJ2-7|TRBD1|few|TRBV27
CASSLFSGTGVYEQYF
TGTGCCAGCAGTTTGTTTTCCGGGACAGGAGTCTACGAGCAGTACTTC
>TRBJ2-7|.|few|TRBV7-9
CASSLAEGSLYYEQYF
TGTGCCAGCAGCTTAGCGGAGGGTTCTCTCTACTACGAGCAGTACTTC
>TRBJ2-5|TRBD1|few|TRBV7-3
CASSPTTGLIETQYF
TGTGCCAGCAGCCCAACGACAGGGCTTATAGAGACCCAGTACTTC
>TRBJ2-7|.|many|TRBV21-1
CASSRLGLAPYEQYF
TGTGCCAGCAGCAGGTTGGGACTAGCCCCATACGAGCAGTACTTC
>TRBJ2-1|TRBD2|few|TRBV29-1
CSVFQGLAANEQFF
TGCAGCGTTTTTCAGGGACTAGCGGCCAATGAGCAGTTCTTC
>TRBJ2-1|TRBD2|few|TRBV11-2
CASSLRVASGISYNEQFF
TGTGCCAGCAGCTTAAGGGTGGCTAGCGGGATCTCCTACAATGAGCAGTTCTTC
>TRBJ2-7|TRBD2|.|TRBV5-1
CASSFIFTNKLARPYEQYF
TGCGCCAGCAGCTTCATCTTTACAAACAAACTAGCGCGACCCTACGAGCAGTACTTC
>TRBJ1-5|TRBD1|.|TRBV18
CASSPPDRAGNQPQHF
TGTGCCAGCTCACCACCGGACAGGGCTGGCAATCAGCCCCAGCATTTT
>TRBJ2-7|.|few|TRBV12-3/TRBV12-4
CASSLEQGLDEQYF
TGTGCCAGCAGTTTAGAACAGGGTCTCGACGAGCAGTACTTC
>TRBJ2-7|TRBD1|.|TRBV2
CAQKGTGDDLLLTYEQYF
TGTGCCCAAAAGGGAACAGGGGACGACTTATTACTAACCTACGAGCAGTACTTC